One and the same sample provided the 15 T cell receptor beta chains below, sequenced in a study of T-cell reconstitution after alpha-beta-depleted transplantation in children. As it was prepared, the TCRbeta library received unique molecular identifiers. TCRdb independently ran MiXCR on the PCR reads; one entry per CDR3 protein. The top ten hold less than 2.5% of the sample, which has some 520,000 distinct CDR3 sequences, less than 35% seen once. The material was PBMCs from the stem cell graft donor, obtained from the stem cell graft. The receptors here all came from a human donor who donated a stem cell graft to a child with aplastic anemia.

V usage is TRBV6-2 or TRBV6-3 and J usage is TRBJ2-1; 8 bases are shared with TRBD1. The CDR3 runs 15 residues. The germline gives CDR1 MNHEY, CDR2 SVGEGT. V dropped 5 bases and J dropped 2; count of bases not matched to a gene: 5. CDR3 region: CASSNPGQAYNEQFF. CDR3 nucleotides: TGTGCCAGCAGTAACCCGGGACAGGCCTACAATGAGCAGTTCTTC.

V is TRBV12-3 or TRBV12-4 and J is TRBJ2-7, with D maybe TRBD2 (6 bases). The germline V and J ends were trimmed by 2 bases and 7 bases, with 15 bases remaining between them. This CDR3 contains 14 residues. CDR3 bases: TGTGCCAGCAGTTTACGGGGGACCGTGGGTGAGCAGTACTTC. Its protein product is CASSLRGTVGEQYF.

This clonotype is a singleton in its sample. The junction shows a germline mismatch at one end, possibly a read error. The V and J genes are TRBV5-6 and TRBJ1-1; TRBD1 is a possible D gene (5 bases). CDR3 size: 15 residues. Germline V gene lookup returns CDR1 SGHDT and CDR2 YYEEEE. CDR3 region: CASSLVTGLNTDAFF. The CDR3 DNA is TGTGCCAGCAGCTTGGTAACAGGACTGAACACTGACGCTTTCTTT. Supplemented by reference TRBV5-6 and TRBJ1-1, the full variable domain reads DAGVTQSPTHLIKTRGQQVTLRCSPKSGHDTVSWYQQALGQGPQFIFQYYEEEERQRGNFPDRFSGHQFPNYSSELNVNALLLGDSALYLCASSLVTGLNTDAFFGQGTRLTVV.

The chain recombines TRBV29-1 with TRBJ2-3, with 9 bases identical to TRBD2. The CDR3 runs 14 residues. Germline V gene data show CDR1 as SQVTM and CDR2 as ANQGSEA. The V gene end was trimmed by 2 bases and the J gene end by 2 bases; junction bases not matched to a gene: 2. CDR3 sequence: CSVERTSDTDTQYF. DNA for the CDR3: TGCAGCGTTGAAAGGACTAGCGACACAGATACGCAGTATTTT.

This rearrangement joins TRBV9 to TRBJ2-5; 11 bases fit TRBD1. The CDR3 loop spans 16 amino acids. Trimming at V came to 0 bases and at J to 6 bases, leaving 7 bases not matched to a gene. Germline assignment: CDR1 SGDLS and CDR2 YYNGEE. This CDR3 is CASSVGTGGVSKTQYF. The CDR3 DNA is TGTGCCAGCAGCGTAGGGACAGGGGGCGTCTCGAAGACCCAGTACTTC. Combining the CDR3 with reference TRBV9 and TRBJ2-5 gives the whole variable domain DSGVTQTPKHLITATGQRVTLRCSPRSGDLSVYWYQQSLDQGLQFLIQYYNGEERAKGNILERFSAQQFPDLHSELNLSSLELGDSALYFCASSVGTGGVSKTQYFGPGTRLLVL.

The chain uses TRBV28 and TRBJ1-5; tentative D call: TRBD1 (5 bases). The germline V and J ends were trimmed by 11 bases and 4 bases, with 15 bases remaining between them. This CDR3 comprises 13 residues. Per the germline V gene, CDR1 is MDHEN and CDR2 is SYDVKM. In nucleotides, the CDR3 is TGTGCCTGTGGAGGGGCCCTGAATCAGCCCCAGCATTTT. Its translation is CACGGALNQPQHF.

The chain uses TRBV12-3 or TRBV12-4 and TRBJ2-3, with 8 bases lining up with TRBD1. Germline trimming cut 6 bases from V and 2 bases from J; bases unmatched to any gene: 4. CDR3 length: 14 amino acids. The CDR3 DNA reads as TGTGCCAGCAGCTCAGGGGGCCTCACAGATACGCAGTATTTT. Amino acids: CASSSGGLTDTQYF.

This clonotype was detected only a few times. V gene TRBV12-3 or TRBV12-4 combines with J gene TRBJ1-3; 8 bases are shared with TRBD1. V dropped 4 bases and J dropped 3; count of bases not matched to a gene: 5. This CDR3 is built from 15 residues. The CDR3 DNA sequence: TGTGCCAGCAGTTCGACAGGGGATCATGGAAACACCATATATTTT. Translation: CASSSTGDHGNTIYF.

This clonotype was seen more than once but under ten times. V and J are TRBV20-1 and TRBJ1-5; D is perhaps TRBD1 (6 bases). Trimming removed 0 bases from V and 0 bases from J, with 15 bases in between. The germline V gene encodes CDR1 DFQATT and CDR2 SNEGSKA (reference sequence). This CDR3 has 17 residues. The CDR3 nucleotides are TGCAGTGCTAGAGACCTCCGGACAGAATATAGCAATCAGCCCCAGCATTTT. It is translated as CSARDLRTEYSNQPQHF.

CDR3 sequence (DNA): TGTGCCAGCAGCCAGGGACTAGCGGGAGGCACGGGAAGCGAGCAGTTCTTC. This gives the protein CASSQGLAGGTGSEQFF. The rearrangement links TRBV11-3 to TRBJ2-1; 15 bases are a match to TRBD2. V lost 5 bases and J lost 10; bases outside the gene matches: 12. CDR1 SGHNT and CDR2 YENEEA come from the germline V gene. This CDR3 region has 17 residues.

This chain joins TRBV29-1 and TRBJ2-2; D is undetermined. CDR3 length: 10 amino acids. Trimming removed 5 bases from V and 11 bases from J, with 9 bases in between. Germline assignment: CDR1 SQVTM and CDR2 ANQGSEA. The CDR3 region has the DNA TGCAGCGTTCAGGACGGTGAGCTGTTTTTT. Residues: CSVQDGELFF.

In DNA, the CDR3 is TGCGCCAGCAGCTTTGGACAGACAAATGAAGCTTTCTTT. It codes for CASSFGQTNEAFF. The genes are TRBV5-1 and TRBJ1-1; D may be TRBD1 (6 bases). Looked up from germline, CDR1 is SGHRS and CDR2 is YFSETQ. The CDR3 length is 13 residues. Trimming removed 2 bases at V and 7 bases at J, with 12 bases between.

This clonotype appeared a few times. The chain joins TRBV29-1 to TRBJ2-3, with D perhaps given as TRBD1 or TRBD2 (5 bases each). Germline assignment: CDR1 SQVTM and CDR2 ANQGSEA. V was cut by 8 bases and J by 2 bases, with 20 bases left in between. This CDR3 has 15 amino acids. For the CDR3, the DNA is TGCAGCTCATCGGGGCGGACATCGCTCACAGATACGCAGTATTTT. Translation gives CSSSGRTSLTDTQYF.

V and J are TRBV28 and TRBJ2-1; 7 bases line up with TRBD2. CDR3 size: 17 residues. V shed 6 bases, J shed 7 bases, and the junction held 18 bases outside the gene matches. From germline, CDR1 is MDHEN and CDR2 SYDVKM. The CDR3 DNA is TGTGCCAGCAGCACCCCCCGATTGGCGGGAGTGTTGAATGAGCAGTTCTTC. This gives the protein CASSTPRLAGVLNEQFF. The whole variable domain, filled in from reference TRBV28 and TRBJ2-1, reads DVKVTQSSRYLVKRTGEKVFLECVQDMDHENMFWYRQDPGLGLRLIYFSYDVKMKEKGDIPEGYSVSREKKERFSLILESASTNQTSMYLCASSTPRLAGVLNEQFFGPGTRLTVL.

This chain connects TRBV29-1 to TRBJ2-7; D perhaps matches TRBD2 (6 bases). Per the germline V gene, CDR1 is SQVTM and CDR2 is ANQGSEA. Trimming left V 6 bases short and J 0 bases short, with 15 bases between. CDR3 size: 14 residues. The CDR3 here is CSVLGGDGSYEQYF. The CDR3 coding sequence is TGCAGCGTCCTCGGCGGGGACGGCTCCTACGAGCAGTACTTC.